The clone carrying this T cell receptor (beta chain) was observed a few times. These data originate in a study of T cells in Graves' hyperthyroidism and ophthalmopathy. Stable hyperthyroidism: no ophthalmopathy progression over 18 months of follow-up. Diagnosis rested on symptoms, serum thyroxine and TRAb, thyroid ultrasound, and orbital computed tomography. The germline V gene has CDR1 SQVTM and CDR2 ANQGSEA. The CDR3 sequence is 14 residues long. V lost 3 bases to trimming and J lost 12 bases; unmatched junction nucleotides: 12. What was amplified from RNA transcripts were TCR beta CDR3 regions. First-round RT-PCR targeting the TCR CDR3 was performed with the HTBI primer set. TCRdb passed the multiplex PCR reads through MiXCR, listing each CDR3 protein once. The data hold some 560,000 distinct CDR3 sequences, with about 14% observed a single time.

The chain employs TRBV29-1 and TRBJ2-3, with TRBD2 matching over 10 bases. This TCR was recovered from a woman between 40 and 50 years old with Graves' hyperthyroidism. Specimen: blood. DNA of the CDR3: TGCAGCGTTGATGGTCTAGCGGGAGTCCGATCCCAGTATTTT. Translating it yields CSVDGLAGVRSQYF.